This note documents a single TCR beta chain sequence. Germline CDR1 is SGHNT and CDR2 is YENEEA. V was clipped by 5 bases and J by 3 bases; unmatched bases: 1. There are 13 residues in the CDR3. The sample comes from a study of cytomegalovirus exposure and HLA in healthy donors. With 60 Vbeta and 13 Jbeta primers, the PCR was carried out. The assay was immunoSEQ multiplex PCR, and TCRdb's table has in-frame clones only and misses some. Of around 140,000 clones in the sample, approximately 8.9% were seen once. The specimen sequenced was PBMCs. The chain combines TRBV11-3 with TRBJ2-1, with 7 bases identical to TRBD2. The receptor was derived from a woman between 40 and 55 years old in good health and CMV-seropositive. DNA of the CDR3: TGTGCCAGCAGCCGGGACTACTACAATGAGCAGTTCTTC. Translating gives CASSRDYYNEQFF.